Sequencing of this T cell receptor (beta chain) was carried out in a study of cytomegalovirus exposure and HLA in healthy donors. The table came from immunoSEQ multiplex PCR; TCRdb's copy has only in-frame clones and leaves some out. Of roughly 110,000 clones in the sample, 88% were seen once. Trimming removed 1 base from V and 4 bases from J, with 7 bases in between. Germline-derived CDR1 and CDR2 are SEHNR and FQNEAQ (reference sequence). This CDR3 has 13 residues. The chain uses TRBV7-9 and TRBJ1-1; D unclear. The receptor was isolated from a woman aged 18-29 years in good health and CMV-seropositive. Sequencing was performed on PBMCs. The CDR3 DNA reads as TGTGCCAGCAGCTTAGGCAGTGGCACTGAAGCTTTCTTT. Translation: CASSLGSGTEAFF.